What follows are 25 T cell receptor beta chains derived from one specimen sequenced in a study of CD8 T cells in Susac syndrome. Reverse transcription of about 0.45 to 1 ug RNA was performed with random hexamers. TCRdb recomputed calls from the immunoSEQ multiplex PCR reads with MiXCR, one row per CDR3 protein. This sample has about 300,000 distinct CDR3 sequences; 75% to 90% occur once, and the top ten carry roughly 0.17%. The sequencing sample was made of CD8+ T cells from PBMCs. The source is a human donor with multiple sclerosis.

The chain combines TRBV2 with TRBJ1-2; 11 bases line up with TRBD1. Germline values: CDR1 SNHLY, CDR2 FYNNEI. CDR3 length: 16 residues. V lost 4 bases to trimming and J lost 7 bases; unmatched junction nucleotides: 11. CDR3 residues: CASSALGQGAFFGYTF. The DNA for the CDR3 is TGTGCCAGCAGTGCCCTAGGACAGGGGGCTTTTTTTGGCTACACCTTC.

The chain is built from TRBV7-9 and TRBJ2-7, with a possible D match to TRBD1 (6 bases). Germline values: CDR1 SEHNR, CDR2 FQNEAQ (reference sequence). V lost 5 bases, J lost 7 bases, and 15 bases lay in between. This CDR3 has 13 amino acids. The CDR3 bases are TGTGCCAGCAGCCACCCGACAGGAGATGAGCAGTACTTC. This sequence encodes CASSHPTGDEQYF. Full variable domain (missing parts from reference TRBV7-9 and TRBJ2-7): DTGVSQNPRHKITKRGQNVTFRCDPISEHNRLYWYRQTLGQGPEFLTYFQNEAQLEKSRLLSDRFSAERPKGSFSTLEIQRTEQGDSAMYLCASSHPTGDEQYFGPGTRLTVT.

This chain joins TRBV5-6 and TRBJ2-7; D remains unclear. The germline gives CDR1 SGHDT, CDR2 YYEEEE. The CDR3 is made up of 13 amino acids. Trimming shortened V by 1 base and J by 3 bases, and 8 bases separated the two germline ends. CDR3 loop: CASSLSDLYEQYF. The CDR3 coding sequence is TGTGCCAGCAGCTTGTCCGACCTCTACGAGCAGTACTTC.

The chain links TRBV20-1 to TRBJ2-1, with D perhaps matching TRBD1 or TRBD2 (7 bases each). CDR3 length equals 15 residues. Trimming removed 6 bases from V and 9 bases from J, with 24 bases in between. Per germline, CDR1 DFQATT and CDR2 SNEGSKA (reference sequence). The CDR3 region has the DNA TGCAGTGCCCAATCAGGGGGGGAGGGCCTGAGTGAGCAGTTCTTC. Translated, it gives CSAQSGGEGLSEQFF.

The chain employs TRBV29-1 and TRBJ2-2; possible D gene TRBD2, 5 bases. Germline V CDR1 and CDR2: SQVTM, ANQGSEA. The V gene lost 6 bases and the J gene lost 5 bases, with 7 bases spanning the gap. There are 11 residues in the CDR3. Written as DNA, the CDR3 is TGCAGCGTCTCGGGGACCGGGGAGCTGTTTTTT. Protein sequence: CSVSGTGELFF.

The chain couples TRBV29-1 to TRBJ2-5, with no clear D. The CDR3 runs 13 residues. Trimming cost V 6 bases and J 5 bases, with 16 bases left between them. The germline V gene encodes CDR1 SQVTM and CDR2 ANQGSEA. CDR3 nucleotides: TGCAGCGTACACCCGGCGGAGACGGAGACCCAGTACTTC. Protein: CSVHPAETETQYF.

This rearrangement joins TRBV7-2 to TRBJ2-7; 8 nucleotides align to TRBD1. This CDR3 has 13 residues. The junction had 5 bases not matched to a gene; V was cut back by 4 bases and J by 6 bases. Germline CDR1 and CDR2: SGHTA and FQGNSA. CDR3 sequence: CASSYGQGCEQYF. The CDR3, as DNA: TGTGCCAGCAGCTACGGACAGGGCTGCGAGCAGTACTTC.

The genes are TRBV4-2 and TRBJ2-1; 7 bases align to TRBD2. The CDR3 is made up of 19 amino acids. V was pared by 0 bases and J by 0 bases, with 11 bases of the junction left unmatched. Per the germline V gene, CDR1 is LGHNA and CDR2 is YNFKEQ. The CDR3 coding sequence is TGTGCCAGCAGCCAAGATATAATCACTAGCGCTAGCTCCTACAATGAGCAGTTCTTC. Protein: CASSQDIITSASSYNEQFF.

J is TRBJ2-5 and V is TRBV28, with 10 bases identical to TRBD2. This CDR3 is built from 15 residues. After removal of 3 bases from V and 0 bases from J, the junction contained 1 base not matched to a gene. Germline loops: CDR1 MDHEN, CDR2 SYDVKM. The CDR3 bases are TGTGCCAGCAGTTTTGGACTAGCGGACCAAGAGACCCAGTACTTC. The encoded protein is CASSFGLADQETQYF.

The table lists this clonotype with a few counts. The CDR3 nucleotides read TGTGCCAGCTCGTCCGGGGTTAGCAATCAGCCCCAGCATTTT. It specifies CASSSGVSNQPQHF. The rearrangement uses TRBV18 and TRBJ1-5; D uncertain. The germline gives CDR1 KGHSH, CDR2 LQKENI. CDR3 length: 14 amino acids. Trimming took 6 bases from V and 0 from J, leaving 9 bases between them.

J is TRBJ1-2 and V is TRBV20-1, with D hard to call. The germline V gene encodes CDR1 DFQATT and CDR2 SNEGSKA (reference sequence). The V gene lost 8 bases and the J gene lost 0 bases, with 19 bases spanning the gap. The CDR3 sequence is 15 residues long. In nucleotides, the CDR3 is TGCAGTACGCTAGACTGGAGTGTTCCTAACTATGGCTACACCTTC. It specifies CSTLDWSVPNYGYTF.

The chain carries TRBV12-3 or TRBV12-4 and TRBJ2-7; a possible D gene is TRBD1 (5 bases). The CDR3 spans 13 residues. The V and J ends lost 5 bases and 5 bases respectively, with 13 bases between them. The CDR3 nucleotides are TGTGCCAGCAGTGCAGGGAATATCAACGAGCAGTACTTC. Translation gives CASSAGNINEQYF.

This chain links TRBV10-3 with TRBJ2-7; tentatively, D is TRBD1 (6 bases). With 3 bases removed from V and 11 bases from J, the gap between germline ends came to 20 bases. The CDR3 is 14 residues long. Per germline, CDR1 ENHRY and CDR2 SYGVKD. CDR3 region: CAISEVGQLEVEYF. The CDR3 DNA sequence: TGTGCCATCAGTGAAGTCGGACAGCTGGAAGTTGAGTACTTC.

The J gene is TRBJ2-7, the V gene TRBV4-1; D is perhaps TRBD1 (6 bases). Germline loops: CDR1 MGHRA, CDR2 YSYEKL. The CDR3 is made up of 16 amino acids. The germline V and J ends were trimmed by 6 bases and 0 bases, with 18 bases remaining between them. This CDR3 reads CASSAPGTTSSYEQYF. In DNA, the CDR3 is TGCGCCAGCAGTGCTCCCGGGACAACAAGCTCCTACGAGCAGTACTTC.

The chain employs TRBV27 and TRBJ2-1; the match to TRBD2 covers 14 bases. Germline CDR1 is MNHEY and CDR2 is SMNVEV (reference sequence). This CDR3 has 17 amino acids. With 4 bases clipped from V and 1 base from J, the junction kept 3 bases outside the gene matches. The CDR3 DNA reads TGTGCCAGCAGTTCCCGGACTAGCGGGGGGTCCTACAATGAGCAGTTCTTC. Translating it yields CASSSRTSGGSYNEQFF.

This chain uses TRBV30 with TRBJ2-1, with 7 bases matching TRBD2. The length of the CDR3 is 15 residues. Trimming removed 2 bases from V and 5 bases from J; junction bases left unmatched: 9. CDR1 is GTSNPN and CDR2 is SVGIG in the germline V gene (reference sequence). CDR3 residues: CAWSHGRAYDNEQFF. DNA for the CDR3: TGTGCCTGGAGTCATGGGAGGGCCTACGACAATGAGCAGTTCTTC.

This chain's CDR3 is CASSPPRRLQYF. The CDR3 DNA reads TGTGCCAGCTCACCACCGCGGAGATTGCAGTACTTC. The chain links TRBV18 to TRBJ2-4; D not resolved. CDR1 is KGHSH and CDR2 is LQKENI in the germline V gene. Trimming cost V 0 bases and J 13 bases, with 10 bases left between them. The CDR3 extends over 12 amino acids.

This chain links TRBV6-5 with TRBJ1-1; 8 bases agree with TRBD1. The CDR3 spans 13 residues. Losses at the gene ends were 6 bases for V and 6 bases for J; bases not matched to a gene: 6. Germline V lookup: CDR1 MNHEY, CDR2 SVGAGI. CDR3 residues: CASRLRTGPEAFF. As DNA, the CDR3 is TGTGCCAGCAGATTAAGGACAGGGCCTGAAGCTTTCTTT.

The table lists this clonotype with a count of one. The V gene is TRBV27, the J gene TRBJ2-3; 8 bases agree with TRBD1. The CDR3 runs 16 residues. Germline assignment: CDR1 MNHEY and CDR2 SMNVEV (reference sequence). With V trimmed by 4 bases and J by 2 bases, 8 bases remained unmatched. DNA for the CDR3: TGTGCCAGCAGTTCCGGACAGGGAGGTGTCACAGATACGCAGTATTTT. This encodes CASSSGQGGVTDTQYF.

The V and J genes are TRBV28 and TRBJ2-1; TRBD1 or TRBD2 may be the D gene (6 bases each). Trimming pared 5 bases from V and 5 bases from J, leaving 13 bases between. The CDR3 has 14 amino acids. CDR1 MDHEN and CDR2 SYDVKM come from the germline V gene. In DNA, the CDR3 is TGTGCCAGCAGTATAGGGGGGACCCACAATGAGCAGTTCTTC. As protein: CASSIGGTHNEQFF.

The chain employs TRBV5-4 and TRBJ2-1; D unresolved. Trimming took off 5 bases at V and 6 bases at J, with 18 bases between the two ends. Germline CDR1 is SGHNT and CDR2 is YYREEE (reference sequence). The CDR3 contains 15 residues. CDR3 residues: CASSPDDYGFNEQFF. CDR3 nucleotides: TGTGCCAGCAGTCCTGATGATTACGGCTTCAATGAGCAGTTCTTC.

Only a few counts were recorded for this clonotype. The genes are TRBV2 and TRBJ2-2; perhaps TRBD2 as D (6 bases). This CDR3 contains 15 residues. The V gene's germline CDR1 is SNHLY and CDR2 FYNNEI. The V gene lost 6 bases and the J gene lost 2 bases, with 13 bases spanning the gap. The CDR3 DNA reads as TGTGCCAGCAGGGGGGGATCATTAAACACCGGGGAGCTGTTTTTT. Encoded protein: CASRGGSLNTGELFF.

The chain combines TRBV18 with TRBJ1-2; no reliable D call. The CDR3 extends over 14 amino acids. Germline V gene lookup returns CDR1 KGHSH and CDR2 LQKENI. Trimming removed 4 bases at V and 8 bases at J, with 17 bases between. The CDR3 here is CASSLPRGTAGYTF. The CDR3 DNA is TGTGCCAGCTCACTTCCTCGGGGAACGGCCGGCTACACCTTC.

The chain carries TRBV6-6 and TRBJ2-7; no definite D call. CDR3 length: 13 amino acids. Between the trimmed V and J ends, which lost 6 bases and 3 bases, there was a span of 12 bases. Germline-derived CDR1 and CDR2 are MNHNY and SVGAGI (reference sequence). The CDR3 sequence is CASRVRPNYEQYF. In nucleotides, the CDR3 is TGTGCCAGCAGAGTGAGACCAAACTACGAGCAGTACTTC.

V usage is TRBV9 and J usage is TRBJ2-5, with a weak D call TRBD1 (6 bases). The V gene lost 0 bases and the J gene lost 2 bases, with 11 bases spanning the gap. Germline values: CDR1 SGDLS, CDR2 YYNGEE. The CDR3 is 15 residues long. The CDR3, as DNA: TGTGCCAGCAGCGTAGCAGGGGCCTTTCAAGAGACCCAGTACTTC. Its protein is CASSVAGAFQETQYF.